A single sample gave rise to the 14 T cell receptor beta chains below, sequenced in a study of T cell responses to AZD1222 COVID-19 vaccine. The method was immunoSEQ multiplex PCR; TCRdb's version includes in-frame clones alone and lacks a portion of them. The repertoire consists of some 150,000 clones, with more than 80% occurring once and the leading ten covering 2.5% to 3.5%. The input for sequencing was peripheral blood, taken on day 0 of AZD1222 vaccination. Every receptor here comes from an adult in good health.

The chain employs TRBV6-6 and TRBJ1-2, with 7 bases lining up with TRBD1. The CDR3 runs to 12 residues. Per germline, CDR1 MNHNY and CDR2 SVGAGI (reference sequence). J gave up 7 bases and V 4 bases, and 3 bases lay outside the gene matches. CDR3 protein: CASSLQGVGYTF. The DNA for the CDR3 is TGTGCCAGCAGTTTGCAGGGGGTTGGCTACACCTTC.

This clone occurred once. DNA for the CDR3: TGTGCCAGTCTACAATTAGGGGGGTCCCAGCGTGAGCAGTACTTC. Translating gives CASLQLGGSQREQYF. V is TRBV7-8 and J is TRBJ2-7, with D tentatively TRBD1 or TRBD2 (6 bases each). Germline V gene lookup returns CDR1 SGHVS and CDR2 FQNEAQ. There are 15 residues in the CDR3. V lost 9 bases and J lost 7, with 25 bases in between.

DNA for the CDR3: TGTGCCAGCAGTCTTTCCCTCCGAGCGGGCAATTCATATGGCTACACCTTC. Amino acids: CASSLSLRAGNSYGYTF. The chain uses TRBV27 and TRBJ1-2; D is unresolved. In germline, CDR1 is MNHEY, CDR2 SMNVEV (reference sequence). This CDR3 region has 17 residues. V was pared by 5 bases and J by 5 bases, with 24 bases between.

This sequence joins TRBV18 and TRBJ1-1, with a tentative D call TRBD1 (5 bases). From germline, CDR1 is KGHSH and CDR2 LQKENI. The CDR3 has 15 residues. Trimming pared 3 bases from V and 0 bases from J, leaving 11 bases between. The CDR3 sequence is CASSPPWGMNTEAFF. The CDR3 nucleotides read TGTGCCAGCTCACCGCCTTGGGGGATGAACACTGAAGCTTTCTTT.

The chain combines TRBV7-2 with TRBJ1-4; D might be TRBD1 (5 bases). The CDR3 sequence is 15 residues long. With 5 bases removed from V and 3 bases from J, the gap between germline ends came to 13 bases. CDR1 and CDR2 (germline): SGHTA, FQGNSA. As DNA, the CDR3 is TGTGCCAGCAGCGTGAACCGGGGCTCTAATGAAAAACTGTTTTTT. Its translation: CASSVNRGSNEKLFF.

The chain combines TRBV4-1 with TRBJ1-5, with D tentatively TRBD1 (5 bases). Between the trimmed V and J ends, which lost 0 bases and 4 bases, there was a span of 10 bases. CDR3 length equals 15 residues. Germline assignment: CDR1 MGHRA and CDR2 YSYEKL. The CDR3 DNA is TGCGCCAGCAGCCAAGATGGGAAGGGGAATCAGCCCCAGCATTTT. Translated: CASSQDGKGNQPQHF.

The chain is built from TRBV6-2 or TRBV6-3 and TRBJ2-7, with 8 bases identical to TRBD2. Germline assignment: CDR1 MNHEY and CDR2 SVGEGT. The CDR3 extends over 17 amino acids. The V gene end was trimmed by 0 bases and the J gene end by 4 bases; junction bases not matched to a gene: 11. The CDR3 here is CASSYSIGTGGPYEQYF. CDR3 coding DNA: TGTGCCAGCAGTTACTCGATCGGCACGGGAGGGCCATACGAGCAGTACTTC.

The chain joins TRBV5-1 to TRBJ2-3, with D unresolved. This CDR3 has 12 residues. Germline CDR1 and CDR2: SGHRS and YFSETQ. Between the trimmed V and J ends, which lost 0 bases and 5 bases, there was a span of 4 bases. The CDR3 DNA reads as TGCGCCAGCAGCTTGGGTAGAGATACGCAGTATTTT. Its translation: CASSLGRDTQYF.

The V and J genes are TRBV6-2 or TRBV6-3 and TRBJ1-5; 10 positions match TRBD1. This CDR3 is built from 16 residues. The V gene's germline CDR1 is MNHEY and CDR2 SVGEGT. With V trimmed by 4 bases and J by 3 bases, 6 bases remained unmatched. CDR3 in DNA: TGTGCCAGCAGTTTTAGGACAGGGGGTCTCAATCAGCCCCAGCATTTT. Protein product: CASSFRTGGLNQPQHF.

The chain couples TRBV19 to TRBJ2-7, with D maybe TRBD1 (6 bases). Germline V lookup: CDR1 LNHDA, CDR2 SQIVND (reference sequence). V dropped 3 bases and J dropped 1 base, with 10 bases sitting between them. This CDR3 has 14 residues. The CDR3 region is CASSITGRSYEQYF. The CDR3 DNA sequence: TGTGCCAGTAGTATTACAGGGAGATCCTACGAGCAGTACTTC.

The chain recombines TRBV18 with TRBJ2-3; D assignment may be TRBD1 or TRBD2 (5 bases each). Germline lookup yields CDR1 KGHSH and CDR2 LQKENI. The CDR3 loop spans 15 amino acids. V was pared by 1 base and J by 2 bases, with 10 bases between. The CDR3 DNA reads as TGTGCCAGCTCACCACTAGGGACCGTCACAGATACGCAGTATTTT. This encodes CASSPLGTVTDTQYF.

This clone has just one count. The V call is TRBV14, the J call TRBJ2-1, with D perhaps TRBD2 (6 bases). With 5 bases removed from V and 5 bases from J, the gap between germline ends came to 16 bases. The CDR3 has 15 amino acids. The germline V gene has CDR1 SGHDN and CDR2 FVKESK. This CDR3 reads CASSEWTMSDNEQFF. The CDR3 DNA sequence: TGTGCCAGCAGCGAATGGACTATGAGCGACAATGAGCAGTTCTTC.

The rearrangement links TRBV4-3 to TRBJ1-2; D unresolved. CDR3 length: 13 amino acids. Germline V gene data show CDR1 as LGHNA and CDR2 as YSLEER. The V and J ends lost 1 base and 2 bases respectively, with 5 bases between them. DNA for the CDR3: TGCGCCAGCAGCCAAGGGCCGAACTATGGCTACACCTTC. As protein: CASSQGPNYGYTF.

The CDR3 protein is CASSQSRGLAGNTIYF. Written as DNA, the CDR3 is TGTGCCAGCAGCCAGTCCAGGGGGCTCGCTGGAAACACCATATATTTT. This chain links TRBV3-1 (or the pseudogene TRBV3-2) with TRBJ1-3; 8 bases agree with TRBD1. CDR1 LGHDT and CDR2 YNNKEL come from the germline V gene (reference sequence). V lost 3 bases, J lost 2 bases, and 6 bases stayed unmatched. This CDR3 is 16 amino acids long.